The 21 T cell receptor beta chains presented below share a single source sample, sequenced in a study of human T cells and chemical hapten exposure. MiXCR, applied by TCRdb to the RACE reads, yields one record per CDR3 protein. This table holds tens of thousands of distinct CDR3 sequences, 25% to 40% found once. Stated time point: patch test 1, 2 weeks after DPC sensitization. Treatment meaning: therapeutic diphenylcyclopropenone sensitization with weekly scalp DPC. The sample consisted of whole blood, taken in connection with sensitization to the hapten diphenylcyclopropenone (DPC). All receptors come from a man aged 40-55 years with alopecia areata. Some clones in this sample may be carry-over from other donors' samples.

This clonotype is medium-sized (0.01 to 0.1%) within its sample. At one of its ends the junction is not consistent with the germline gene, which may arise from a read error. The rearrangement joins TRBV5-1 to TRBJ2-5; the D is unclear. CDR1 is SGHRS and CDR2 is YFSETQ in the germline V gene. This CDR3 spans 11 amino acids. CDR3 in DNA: TGTGCCAGCTCACTACAAGAGACCCAGTACTTC. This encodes CASSLQETQYF.

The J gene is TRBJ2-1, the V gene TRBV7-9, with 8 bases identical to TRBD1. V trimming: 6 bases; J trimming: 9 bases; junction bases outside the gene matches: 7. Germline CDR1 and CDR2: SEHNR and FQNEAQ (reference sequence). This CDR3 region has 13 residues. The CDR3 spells CASRPGQAGEQFF. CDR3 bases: TGTGCCAGCAGACCGGGACAGGCGGGTGAGCAGTTCTTC.

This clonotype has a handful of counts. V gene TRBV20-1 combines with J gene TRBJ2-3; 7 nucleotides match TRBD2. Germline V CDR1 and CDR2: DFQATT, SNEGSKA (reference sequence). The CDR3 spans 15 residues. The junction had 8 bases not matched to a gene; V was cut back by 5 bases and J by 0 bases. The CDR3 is CSAQGAGVSTDTQYF. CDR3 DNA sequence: TGCAGTGCTCAAGGGGCGGGAGTTAGCACAGATACGCAGTATTTT.

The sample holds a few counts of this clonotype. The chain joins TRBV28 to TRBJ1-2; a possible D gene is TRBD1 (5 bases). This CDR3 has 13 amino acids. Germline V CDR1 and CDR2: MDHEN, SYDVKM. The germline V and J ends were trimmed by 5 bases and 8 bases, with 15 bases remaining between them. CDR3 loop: CASSPPLGVGYTF. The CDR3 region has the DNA TGTGCCAGCAGTCCTCCCTTAGGGGTCGGCTACACCTTC.

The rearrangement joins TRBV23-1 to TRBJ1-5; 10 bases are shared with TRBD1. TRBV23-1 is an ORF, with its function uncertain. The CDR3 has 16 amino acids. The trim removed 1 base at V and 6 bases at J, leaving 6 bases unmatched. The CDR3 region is CASSQWGTGACQPQHF. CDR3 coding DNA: TGCGCCAGCAGTCAATGGGGGACAGGGGCATGTCAGCCCCAGCATTTT.

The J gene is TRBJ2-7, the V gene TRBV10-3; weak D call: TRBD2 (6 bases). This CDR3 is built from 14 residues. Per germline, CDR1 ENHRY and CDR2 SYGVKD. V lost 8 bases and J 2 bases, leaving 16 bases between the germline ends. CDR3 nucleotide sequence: TGTGCCATCCTGAACGATAGCGGACCCTACGAGCAGTACTTC. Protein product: CAILNDSGPYEQYF.

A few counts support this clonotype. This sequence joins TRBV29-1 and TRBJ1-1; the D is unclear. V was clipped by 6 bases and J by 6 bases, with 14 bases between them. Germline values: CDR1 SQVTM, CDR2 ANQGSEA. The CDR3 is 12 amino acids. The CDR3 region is CSVTDDRAEAFF. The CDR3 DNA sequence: TGCAGCGTAACAGACGACCGCGCTGAAGCTTTCTTT. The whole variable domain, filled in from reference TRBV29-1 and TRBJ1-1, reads SAVISQKPSRDICQRGTSLTIQCQVDSQVTMMFWYRQQPGQSLTLIATANQGSEATYESGFVIDKFPISRPNLTFSTLTVSNMSPEDSSIYLCSVTDDRAEAFFGQGTRLTVV.

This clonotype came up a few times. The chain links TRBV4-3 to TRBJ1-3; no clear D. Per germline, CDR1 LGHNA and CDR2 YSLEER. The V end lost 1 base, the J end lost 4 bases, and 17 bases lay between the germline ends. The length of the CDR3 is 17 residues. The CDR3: CASSQVSGGGYGNTIYF. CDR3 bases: TGCGCCAGCAGCCAAGTGTCTGGCGGTGGGTACGGAAACACCATATATTTT.

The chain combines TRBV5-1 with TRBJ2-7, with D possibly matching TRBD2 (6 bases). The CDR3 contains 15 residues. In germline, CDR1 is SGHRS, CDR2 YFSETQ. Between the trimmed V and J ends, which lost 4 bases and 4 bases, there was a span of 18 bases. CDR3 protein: CASSNGGSGVYEQYF. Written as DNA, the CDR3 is TGCGCCAGCAGCAATGGAGGTAGCGGAGTATACGAGCAGTACTTC.

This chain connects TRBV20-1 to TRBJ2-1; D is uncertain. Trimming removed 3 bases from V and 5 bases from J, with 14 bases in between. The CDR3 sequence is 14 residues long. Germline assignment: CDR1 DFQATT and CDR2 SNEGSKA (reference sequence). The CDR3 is CSASPMLVNNEQFF. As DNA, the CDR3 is TGCAGTGCTAGCCCCATGTTAGTAAACAATGAGCAGTTCTTC.

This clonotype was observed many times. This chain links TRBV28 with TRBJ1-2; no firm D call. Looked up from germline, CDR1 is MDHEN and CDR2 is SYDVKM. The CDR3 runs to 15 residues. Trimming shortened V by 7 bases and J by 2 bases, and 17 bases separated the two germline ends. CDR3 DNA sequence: TGTGCCAGCACCAGTACACCGGCGGGGAACTATGGCTACACCTTC. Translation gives CASTSTPAGNYGYTF.

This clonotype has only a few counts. CDR3 loop: CASSINTDTQYF. DNA of the CDR3: TGCGCCAGCAGTATTAACACAGATACGCAGTATTTT. V and J are TRBV5-1 and TRBJ2-3; unclear D gene. CDR1 is SGHRS and CDR2 is YFSETQ in the germline V gene. The CDR3 loop spans 12 amino acids. The V and J ends lost 5 bases and 2 bases respectively, with 6 bases between them.

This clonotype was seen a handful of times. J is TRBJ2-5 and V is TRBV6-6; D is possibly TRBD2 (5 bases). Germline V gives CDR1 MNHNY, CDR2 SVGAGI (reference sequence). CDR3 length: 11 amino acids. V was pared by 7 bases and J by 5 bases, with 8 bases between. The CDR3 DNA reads TGTGCCAGCACCCGAGGGGAGACCCAGTACTTC. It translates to CASTRGETQYF.

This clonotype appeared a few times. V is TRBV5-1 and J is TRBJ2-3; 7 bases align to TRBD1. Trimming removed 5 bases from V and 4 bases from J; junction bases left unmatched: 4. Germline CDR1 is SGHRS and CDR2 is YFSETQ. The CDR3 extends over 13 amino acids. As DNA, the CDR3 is TGCGCCAGCAGTTCCGACAGGGCAGATACGCAGTATTTT. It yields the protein CASSSDRADTQYF. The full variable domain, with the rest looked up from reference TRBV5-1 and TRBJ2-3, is KAGVTQTPRYLIKTRGQQVTLSCSPISGHRSVSWYQQTPGQGLQFLFEYFSETQRNKGNFPGRFSGRQFSNSRSEMNVSTLELGDSALYLCASSSDRADTQYFGPGTRLTVL.

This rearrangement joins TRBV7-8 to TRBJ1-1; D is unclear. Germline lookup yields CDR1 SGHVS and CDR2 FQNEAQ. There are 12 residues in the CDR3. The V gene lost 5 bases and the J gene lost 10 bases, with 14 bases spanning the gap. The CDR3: CASSPESTGAFF. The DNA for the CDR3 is TGTGCCAGCAGCCCCGAATCCACGGGAGCTTTCTTT.

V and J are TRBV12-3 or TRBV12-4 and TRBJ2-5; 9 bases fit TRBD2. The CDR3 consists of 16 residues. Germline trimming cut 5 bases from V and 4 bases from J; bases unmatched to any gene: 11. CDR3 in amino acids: CASSPSGGRALETQYF. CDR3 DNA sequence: TGTGCCAGCAGTCCCAGCGGCGGGAGGGCCTTAGAGACCCAGTACTTC.

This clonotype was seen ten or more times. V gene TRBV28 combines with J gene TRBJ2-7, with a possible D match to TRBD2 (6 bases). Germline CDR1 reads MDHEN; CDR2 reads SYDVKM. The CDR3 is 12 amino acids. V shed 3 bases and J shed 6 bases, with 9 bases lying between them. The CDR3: CASSLVSGEQYF. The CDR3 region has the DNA TGTGCCAGCAGTTTGGTTAGCGGCGAGCAGTACTTC.

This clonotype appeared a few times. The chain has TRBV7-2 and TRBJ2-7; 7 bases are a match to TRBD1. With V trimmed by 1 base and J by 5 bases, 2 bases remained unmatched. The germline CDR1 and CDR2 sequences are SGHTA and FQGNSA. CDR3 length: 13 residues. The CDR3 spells CASSLGTGDEQYF. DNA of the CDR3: TGTGCCAGCAGCTTAGGTACAGGGGACGAGCAGTACTTC.

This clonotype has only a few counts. In DNA form, the CDR3 reads TGTGCCAGCCGTCGGGGGCACCCCACAGATACGCAGTATTTT. This translates into CASRRGHPTDTQYF. The rearrangement links TRBV7-2 to TRBJ2-3; D possibly uses TRBD1 or TRBD2 (6 bases each). V was cut by 8 bases and J by 2 bases, with 14 bases left in between. The germline gives CDR1 SGHTA, CDR2 FQGNSA. The CDR3 loop spans 14 amino acids.

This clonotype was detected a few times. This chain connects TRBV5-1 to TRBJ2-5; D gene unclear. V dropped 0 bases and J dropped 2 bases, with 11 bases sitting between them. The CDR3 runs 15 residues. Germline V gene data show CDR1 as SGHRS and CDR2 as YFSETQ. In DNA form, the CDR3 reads TGCGCCAGCAGCTTGGAGGGCAGTGCACAAGAGACCCAGTACTTC. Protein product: CASSLEGSAQETQYF.

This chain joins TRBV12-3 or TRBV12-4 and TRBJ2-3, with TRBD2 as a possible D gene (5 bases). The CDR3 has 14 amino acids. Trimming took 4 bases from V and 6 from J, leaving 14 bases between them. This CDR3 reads CASSYAGRGDTQYF. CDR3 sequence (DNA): TGTGCCAGCAGTTATGCGGGCCGTGGTGATACGCAGTATTTT.